The 21 T cell receptor beta chains below come from one sample, sequenced in a study of T cells in Graves' hyperthyroidism and ophthalmopathy (dated by TCRdb to between 2017 and 2020). The library was made by multiplex PCR. Sequencing was carried out with an Illumina HiSeq 2000. The TCR beta CDR3 regions were amplified from the RNA transcripts. The first round of RT-PCR for the TCR CDR3 was performed with the HTBI primer set and the Qiagen OneStep RT-PCR kit. Clones were called with MiXCR by TCRdb after fastp trimmed the public reads at Q25, and only in-frame beta chains were retained. All rows with the same CDR3 protein become a single entry with the most common DNA and genes. In all, the sample holds roughly 750,000 distinct CDR3 sequences, and about a sixth of those were seen once. Roughly 8% of the sample comes from the top ten. Sequenced: blood. The receptors were gathered from a man younger than 30 with Graves' hyperthyroidism.

This clonotype was observed many times. The chain employs TRBV20-1 and TRBJ2-7; 8 nucleotides agree with TRBD2. Germline CDR1 DFQATT, CDR2 SNEGSKA (reference sequence). J was trimmed by 5 bases and V by 1 base; bases with no gene match: 10. The CDR3 runs to 15 residues. Written as DNA, the CDR3 is TGCAGTGCTAGAGTCCCCGGGACTAGTTCCGACGAGCAGTACTTC. As protein: CSARVPGTSSDEQYF.

This clonotype was counted many times. V usage is TRBV3-1 and J usage is TRBJ2-3; tentatively, D is TRBD1 or TRBD2 (5 bases each). Germline-derived CDR1 and CDR2 are LGHDT and YNNKEL (reference sequence). V was cut by 0 bases and J by 0 bases, with 16 bases left in between. CDR3 length equals 18 residues. The CDR3 here is CASSQDRTGTVSTDTQYF. CDR3 sequence (DNA): TGTGCCAGCAGCCAAGACCGGACTGGGACCGTCAGCACAGATACGCAGTATTTT.

This clonotype was seen a few times. The chain uses TRBV20-1 and TRBJ2-1, with TRBD2 identical over 13 bases. Germline-derived CDR1 and CDR2 are DFQATT and SNEGSKA (reference sequence). V lost 6 bases and J lost 8; bases outside the gene matches: 7. The CDR3 sequence is 14 residues long. This CDR3 reads CSAPTSGRADEQFF. CDR3 DNA sequence: TGCAGTGCCCCTACTAGCGGGAGGGCCGATGAGCAGTTCTTC.

This clonotype was found a few times. This chain uses TRBV15 with TRBJ2-7; 7 nucleotides line up with TRBD1. Trimming cost V 0 bases and J 5 bases; bases outside gene matches: 7. The germline CDR1 and CDR2 sequences are LNHNV and YYDKDF (reference sequence). This CDR3 is built from 15 residues. The CDR3 nucleotides are TGTGCCACCAGCAGAGATTCCGACAGGGTTGACGAGCAGTACTTC. Translating it yields CATSRDSDRVDEQYF. Variable domain in full (rest from reference TRBV15 and TRBJ2-7): DAMVIQNPRYQVTQFGKPVTLSCSQTLNHNVMYWYQQKSSQAPKLLFHYYDKDFNNEADTPDNFQSRRPNTSFCFLDIRSPGLGDTAMYLCATSRDSDRVDEQYFGPGTRLTVT.

This clonotype was observed many times. V and J are TRBV6-1 and TRBJ2-7; no clear D gene. Germline V gene sequence: CDR1 MNHNS, CDR2 SASEGT. The CDR3 is 12 residues long. The V gene lost 2 bases and the J gene lost 5 bases, with 7 bases spanning the gap. CDR3 sequence: CASSEFWDEQYF. The DNA of the CDR3 is TGTGCCAGCAGTGAATTTTGGGACGAGCAGTACTTC.

Only one count was recorded for this clonotype. The chain links TRBV6-1 to TRBJ2-1; D is unclear. V shed 7 bases and J shed 9 bases, with 13 bases lying between them. The length of the CDR3 is 12 residues. The V gene's germline CDR1 is MNHNS and CDR2 SASEGT. The CDR3: CASKALGSEQFF. The CDR3 DNA sequence: TGTGCCAGCAAGGCCTTGGGCAGTGAGCAGTTCTTC.

There are a few counts of this clonotype. The chain combines TRBV20-1 with TRBJ1-2; D is unclear. Trimming removed 1 base at V and 6 bases at J, with 9 bases between. Germline V gene sequence: CDR1 DFQATT, CDR2 SNEGSKA (reference sequence). The CDR3 spans 12 residues. This chain's CDR3 is CSARGTGHGYTF. CDR3 DNA sequence: TGCAGTGCTAGAGGGACCGGGCATGGCTACACCTTC.

This clonotype was seen more than once but under ten times. Here the CDR3 DNA reads TGTGCCAGTAGAACTAGCGGGGGGGACAATGAGCAGTTCTTC. This encodes CASRTSGGDNEQFF. The chain combines TRBV19 with TRBJ2-1, with 13 bases that match TRBD2. J was trimmed by 5 bases and V by 6 bases; bases with no gene match: 1. This CDR3 has 14 residues. Germline values: CDR1 LNHDA, CDR2 SQIVND (reference sequence).

With regard to this clonotype: A much larger clonotype is one base distant, so this may be a read error. The rearrangement uses TRBV2 and TRBJ1-1, with TRBD1 identical over 9 bases. CDR3 size: 14 residues. Germline lookup yields CDR1 SNHLY and CDR2 FYNNEI. V was pared by 7 bases and J by 1 base, with 4 bases of the junction left unmatched. The CDR3 DNA reads as TGTGCCAGCATGGGGACAGGGAGGAACACTGAAGCTTTCTTT. Translated, it gives CASMGTGRNTEAFF.

Note on this clonotype: This may come from a read error, since a much larger clone is one base off. The chain joins TRBV30 to TRBJ1-1, with D tentatively TRBD1 (5 bases). CDR3 length: 13 amino acids. CDR1 GTSNPN and CDR2 SVGIG come from the germline V gene (reference sequence). CDR3 amino acids: CAWMAGMNIEAFF. Written as DNA, the CDR3 is TGTGCCTGGATGGCAGGGATGAACATTGAAGCTTTCTTT.

This clonotype was counted only a few times. The chain carries TRBV11-2 and TRBJ2-1, with 9 positions matching TRBD2. CDR3 length equals 14 residues. Germline V gene data show CDR1 as SGHAT and CDR2 as FQNNGV. The V segment lost 6 bases and the J segment 6 bases; nucleotides outside the gene matches: 6. The DNA of the CDR3 is TGTGCCAGCAGGGTTAGCGGGAGTGGCAATGAGCAGTTCTTC. Translating gives CASRVSGSGNEQFF.

This clonotype was counted ten times or more. The chain combines TRBV7-9 with TRBJ2-1, with no clear D. V dropped 4 bases and J dropped 7 bases, with 8 bases sitting between them. The CDR3 extends over 12 amino acids. The germline gives CDR1 SEHNR, CDR2 FQNEAQ (reference sequence). CDR3 nucleotide sequence: TGTGCCAGCAGCTCGTTTTTGAATGAGCAGTTCTTC. Protein product: CASSSFLNEQFF.

This clonotype was counted between two and nine times. The chain uses TRBV10-3 and TRBJ1-2; no reliable D call. Trimming took off 5 bases at V and 8 bases at J, with 18 bases between the two ends. The CDR3 contains 14 residues. Germline values: CDR1 ENHRY, CDR2 SYGVKD. The CDR3 DNA reads as TGTGCCATCAGTACGCCGACGCAGACAAAAGGCTACACCTTC. Residues: CAISTPTQTKGYTF.

V is TRBV4-1 and J is TRBJ2-7; 9 bases match TRBD2. CDR3 size: 16 residues. V was pared by 3 bases and J by 5 bases, with 11 bases of the junction left unmatched. Germline values: CDR1 MGHRA, CDR2 YSYEKL. CDR3 nucleotide sequence: TGCGCCAGCAGCCATCAAGCGGGAGGCCCCACCCACGAGCAGTACTTC. It yields the protein CASSHQAGGPTHEQYF.

The table lists this clonotype with many counts. The chain recombines TRBV20-1 with TRBJ2-7; TRBD2 matches at 12 bases. Germline CDR1 DFQATT, CDR2 SNEGSKA (reference sequence). With V trimmed by 5 bases and J by 5 bases, 10 bases remained unmatched. The CDR3 covers 15 residues. CDR3 region: CSASTSGSLVHEQYF. CDR3 coding DNA: TGCAGTGCTTCGACTAGCGGGAGTCTTGTCCACGAGCAGTACTTC.

This clonotype was observed many times. The genes are TRBV28 and TRBJ2-3; tentatively, D is TRBD1 or TRBD2 (5 bases each). Trimming stripped 3 bases from V and 2 bases from J, with 12 bases between. The germline CDR1 and CDR2 sequences are MDHEN and SYDVKM. CDR3 length equals 15 residues. The CDR3: CASSFQGPYTDTQYF. The CDR3 nucleotides are TGTGCCAGCAGTTTTCAGGGACCGTACACAGATACGCAGTATTTT. Full variable domain (missing parts from reference TRBV28 and TRBJ2-3): DVKVTQSSRYLVKRTGEKVFLECVQDMDHENMFWYRQDPGLGLRLIYFSYDVKMKEKGDIPEGYSVSREKKERFSLILESASTNQTSMYLCASSFQGPYTDTQYFGPGTRLTVL.

This clonotype was counted ten times or more. The chain couples TRBV2 to TRBJ1-6, with D maybe TRBD1 (5 bases). Looked up from germline, CDR1 is SNHLY and CDR2 is FYNNEI. The CDR3 loop spans 13 amino acids. Deletions cut 6 bases from V and 11 bases from J, with 14 bases between. The CDR3 DNA follows: TGTGCCAGCAGGGGGGACCGGGGTGCACCCCTCCACTTT. Its protein product is CASRGDRGAPLHF. The entire variable domain, with the rest obtained from reference TRBV2 and TRBJ1-6, is as follows: EPEVTQTPSHQVTQMGQEVILRCVPISNHLYFYWYRQILGQKVEFLVSFYNNEISEKSEIFDDQFSVERPDGSNFTLKIRSTKLEDSAMYFCASRGDRGAPLHFGNGTRLTVT.

In this sample, this clonotype turned up a few times. The CDR3 coding sequence is TGCAGTGCTAGCCGGACAGACTCTGGAAACACCATATATTTT. It yields the protein CSASRTDSGNTIYF. V is TRBV20-1 and J is TRBJ1-3; D may be TRBD1 (6 bases). The germline V and J ends were trimmed by 3 bases and 0 bases, with 9 bases remaining between them. CDR1 and CDR2 (germline): DFQATT, SNEGSKA (reference sequence). This CDR3 is 14 amino acids long.

The chain employs TRBV7-2 and TRBJ2-2, with D perhaps assigned TRBD1 or TRBD2 (5 bases each). Germline CDR1 is SGHTA and CDR2 is FQGNSA. Trimming pared 5 bases from V and 5 bases from J, leaving 21 bases between. The CDR3 has 17 amino acids. CDR3 in DNA: TGTGCCAGCAGCCTACGTACGGGCAGGGACCAAACCGGGGAGCTGTTTTTT. It translates to CASSLRTGRDQTGELFF.

The chain combines TRBV13 with TRBJ2-7; 12 bases agree with TRBD2. V lost 5 bases to trimming and J lost 6 bases; unmatched junction nucleotides: 8. This CDR3 comprises 15 residues. Per the germline V gene, CDR1 is PRHDT and CDR2 is FYEKMQ (reference sequence). The CDR3 here is CASSGWTSGTSEQYF. The CDR3 DNA follows: TGTGCCAGCAGCGGGTGGACTAGCGGGACGAGCGAGCAGTACTTC.

This clonotype has only a few counts. DNA of the CDR3: TGTGCCAGCAGCCCCGCCACAGAAGATACGCAGTATTTT. Protein: CASSPATEDTQYF. J is TRBJ2-3 and V is TRBV5-4; unclear D gene. The germline CDR1 and CDR2 sequences are SGHNT and YYREEE (reference sequence). The CDR3 consists of 13 residues. Trimming stripped 4 bases from V and 5 bases from J, with 11 bases between.